These T cell receptor beta chains were read from a single sample in a study of blood T cell repertoires in COVID-19. Libraries were prepared by immunoSEQ multiplex PCR; TCRdb keeps only in-frame clonotypes and omits some of them. The table records some 150,000 clones, approximately 86% of them present only once. The source material was peripheral blood. These receptors were taken from a woman aged 55-69 years with acute or convalescent COVID-19. Each CDR3 is given with its conserved first and last residue.

v_call cdr3_aa
TRBV7-2 CASSPRLAGGLETQYF
TRBV3-1/TRBV3-2 CASSPRTSGGYETQYF
TRBV11-3 CASSLTLGTFGNTIYF
TRBV19 CASRPTGRLAKNIQYF
TRBV5-1 CASSLATTVEAFF
TRBV18 CASSPSTHTDTQYF
TRBV19 CASSKLAGGTVAKNIQYF
TRBV28 CASRLRQLNTEAFF
TRBV11-2 CASSPNVGGTYEQYF
TRBV28 CASSPSRDRGNTIYF
TRBV19 CASSSRETQYF
TRBV12-3/TRBV12-4 CASSTVHEQYF
TRBV6-2/TRBV6-3 CASSPRRTSDRVYEQYF
TRBV20-1 CSASPSRLAGNQETQYF
TRBV19 CASSETGTNEKLFF
TRBV12-3/TRBV12-4 CASGNRGYIQYF
TRBV6-5 CASSSQGRGSPLHF
TRBV19 CASTLGGGRQETQYF
TRBV5-6 CASSLGRLNTEAFF
TRBV9 CASSVEILNTGELFF
TRBV9 CASSVLQGGYGYTF
TRBV6-5 CASSYTLTGDYGYTF
TRBV9 CASSLPRGGRETQYF
TRBV5-1 CASGLAVGNPDTQYF
TRBV4-1 CASSQTSNRDFSGTQYF
TRBV19 CATTRGQGIGQPQHF
TRBV5-1 CASSSNSGANVLTF
TRBV5-1 CASSLVAGNQPQHF
TRBV6-6 CASSRPTSRQERQPQHF
TRBV18 CASSRGQGTAVGTEAFF
TRBV18 CASSPTQVAEAFF
TRBV5-6 CASSYQGAPGRDTQYF
TRBV7-2 CASSSPRGGYYGYTF
TRBV13 CASSLGPGHSTLTEAFF
TRBV10-3 CAISESLGGEKLFF
TRBV11-3 CASSLVPPGGNTGELFF
TRBV27 CASSFDYQETQYF
TRBV18 CASSPGQGATDTQYF
TRBV4-3 CASSQDGRGHNEQFF
TRBV2 CASMTAGGYHEQYF
TRBV28 CASSSPRRLLNTEAFF
TRBV9 CASSVLGTAGNTIYF
TRBV5-4 CASSTPGGPAHGYTF
TRBV19 CASSIPQGAGNTIYF
TRBV4-1 CASSQKGGQVSGANVLTF
TRBV2 CASERGKDGYTF
TRBV10-3 CAISQGLKFYEQYF